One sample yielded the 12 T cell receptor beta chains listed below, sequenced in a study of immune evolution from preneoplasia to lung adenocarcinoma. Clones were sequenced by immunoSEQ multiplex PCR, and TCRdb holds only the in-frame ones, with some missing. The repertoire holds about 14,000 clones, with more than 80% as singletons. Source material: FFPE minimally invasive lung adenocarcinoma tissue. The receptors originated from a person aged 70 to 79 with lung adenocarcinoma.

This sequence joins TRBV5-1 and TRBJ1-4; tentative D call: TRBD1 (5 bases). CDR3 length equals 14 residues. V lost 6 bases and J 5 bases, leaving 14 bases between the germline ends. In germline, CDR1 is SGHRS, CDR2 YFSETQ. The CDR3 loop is CASTPGRENEKLFF. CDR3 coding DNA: TGCGCCAGCACCCCGGGGCGGGAGAATGAAAAACTGTTTTTT.

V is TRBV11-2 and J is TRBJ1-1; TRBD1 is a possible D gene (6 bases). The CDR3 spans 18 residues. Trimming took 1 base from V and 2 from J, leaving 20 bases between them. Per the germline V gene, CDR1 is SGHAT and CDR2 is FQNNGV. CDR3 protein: CASSLVRQGRQTNTEAFF. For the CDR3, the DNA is TGTGCCAGCAGCTTAGTCCGGCAGGGGCGCCAAACTAACACTGAAGCTTTCTTT.

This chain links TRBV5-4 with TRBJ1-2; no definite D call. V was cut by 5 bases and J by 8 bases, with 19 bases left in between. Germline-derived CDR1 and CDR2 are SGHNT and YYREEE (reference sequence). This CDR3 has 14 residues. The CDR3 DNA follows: TGTGCCAGCAGGCCCGGGAGCGACCAGTGGGGCTACACCTTC. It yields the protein CASRPGSDQWGYTF.

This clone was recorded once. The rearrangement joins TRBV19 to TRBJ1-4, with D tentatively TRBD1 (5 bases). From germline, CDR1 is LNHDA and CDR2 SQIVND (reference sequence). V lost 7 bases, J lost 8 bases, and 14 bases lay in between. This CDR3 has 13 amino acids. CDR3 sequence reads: CASNRDRGEKLFF. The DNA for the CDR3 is TGTGCCAGTAACCGGGACCGAGGGGAAAAACTGTTTTTT.

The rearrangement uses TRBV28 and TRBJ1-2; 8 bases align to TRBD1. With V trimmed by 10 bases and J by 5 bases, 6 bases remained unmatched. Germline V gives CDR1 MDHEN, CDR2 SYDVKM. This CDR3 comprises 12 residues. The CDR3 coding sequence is TGTGCCACCGGACAGGGAATGTATGGCTACACCTTC. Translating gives CATGQGMYGYTF.

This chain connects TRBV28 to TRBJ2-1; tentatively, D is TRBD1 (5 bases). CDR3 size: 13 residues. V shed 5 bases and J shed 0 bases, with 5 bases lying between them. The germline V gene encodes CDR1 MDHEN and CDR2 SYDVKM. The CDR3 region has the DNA TGTGCCAGCAGTGGGGCCTCCTACAATGAGCAGTTCTTC. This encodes CASSGASYNEQFF.

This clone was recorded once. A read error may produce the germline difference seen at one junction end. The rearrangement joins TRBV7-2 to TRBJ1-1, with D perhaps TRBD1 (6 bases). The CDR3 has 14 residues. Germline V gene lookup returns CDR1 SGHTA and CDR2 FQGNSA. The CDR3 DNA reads TGTGCCAGCACCTTAAGGACAGTAGGCACTGAAGCTTTCTTT. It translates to CASTLRTVGTEAFF.

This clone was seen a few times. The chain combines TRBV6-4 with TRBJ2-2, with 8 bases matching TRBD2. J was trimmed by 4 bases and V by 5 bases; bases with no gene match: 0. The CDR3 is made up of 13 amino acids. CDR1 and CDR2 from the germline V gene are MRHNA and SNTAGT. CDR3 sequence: CASSSGSTGELFF. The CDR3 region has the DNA TGTGCCAGCAGTAGCGGGAGCACCGGGGAGCTGTTTTTT.

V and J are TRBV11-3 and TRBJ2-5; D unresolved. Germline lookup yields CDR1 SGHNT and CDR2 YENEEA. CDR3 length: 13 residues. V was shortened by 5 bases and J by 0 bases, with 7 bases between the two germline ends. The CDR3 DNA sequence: TGTGCCAGCAGCCCTCGAGACCAAGAGACCCAGTACTTC. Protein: CASSPRDQETQYF.

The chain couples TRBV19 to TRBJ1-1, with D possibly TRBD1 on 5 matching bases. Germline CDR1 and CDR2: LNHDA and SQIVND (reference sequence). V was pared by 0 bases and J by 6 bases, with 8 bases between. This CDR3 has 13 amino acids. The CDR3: CASSIDRVPEAFF. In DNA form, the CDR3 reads TGTGCCAGTAGTATAGACAGGGTACCTGAAGCTTTCTTT.

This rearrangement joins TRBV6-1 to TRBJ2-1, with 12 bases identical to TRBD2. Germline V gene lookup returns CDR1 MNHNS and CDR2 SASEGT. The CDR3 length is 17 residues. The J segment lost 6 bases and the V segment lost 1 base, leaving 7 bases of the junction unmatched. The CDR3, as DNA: TGTGCCAGCAGTGAAGGGTTCGGACTAGCGGGGATCAATGAGCAGTTCTTC. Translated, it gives CASSEGFGLAGINEQFF.

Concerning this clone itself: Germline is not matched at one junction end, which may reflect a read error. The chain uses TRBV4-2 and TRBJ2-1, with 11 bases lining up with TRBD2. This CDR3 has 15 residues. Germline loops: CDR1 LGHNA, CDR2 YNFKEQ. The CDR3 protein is CASSQEGASGRQMIF. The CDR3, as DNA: TGTGCCAGCAGCCAAGAGGGGGCTAGCGGGAGGCAAATGATCTTC.